Below are 18 T cell receptor beta chains sequenced from a single sample in a study of regulatory T cells in long-lasting Graves disease. Time point reported: persistent/refractory GD, antithyroid drugs over 5 years with positive TRAb. PBMC RNA was the source of the TCR library. Sequencing libraries for TCR beta were prepared with iRepertoire HTBI primers and Arm-PCR of CDR3 regions. TCRdb processed the multiplex PCR reads anew with MiXCR; each CDR3 protein has one entry. The sample lists over 650,000 distinct CDR3 sequences, about 30% occurring once. The source was peripheral blood mononuclear cells (PBMCs), collected when the disease was refractory, from a patient treated with antithyroid drugs. These receptors all stem from a female donor with Graves disease.

This clonotype was seen once. The DNA of the CDR3 is TGCAGCGTTGGATTAGAGGTCACTGAAGCTTTCTTT. This codes for CSVGLEVTEAFF. J is TRBJ1-1 and V is TRBV29-1; D remains ambiguous. Per germline, CDR1 SQVTM and CDR2 ANQGSEA. The length of the CDR3 is 12 residues. Trimming cost V 4 bases and J 4 bases, with 10 bases left between them.

This chain links TRBV28 with TRBJ1-1; D is perhaps TRBD1 (6 bases). Germline assignment: CDR1 MDHEN and CDR2 SYDVKM. This CDR3 has 16 residues. Deletions cut 3 bases from V and 3 bases from J, with 17 bases between. DNA for the CDR3: TGTGCCAGCAGTTTTTGGGGGGGCAGGCAGGACACTGAAGCTTTCTTT. Protein: CASSFWGGRQDTEAFF.

DNA of the CDR3: TGTGCCAGCAGCTTAGGACGGGTTGGCTACACCTTC. Protein sequence: CASSLGRVGYTF. The V gene is TRBV7-2, the J gene TRBJ1-2; D gene unclear. Germline V gives CDR1 SGHTA, CDR2 FQGNSA. CDR3 length: 12 amino acids. Trimming cost V 1 base and J 7 bases, with 7 bases left between them.

This clonotype was seen a few times. An end of the junction does not agree with germline; a read error may underlie this. The rearrangement links TRBV19 to TRBJ2-7; TRBD2 agrees at 10 bases. Germline values: CDR1 LNHDA, CDR2 SQIVND (reference sequence). The CDR3 has 14 residues. The CDR3: CASSRAGGRYEQYF. The CDR3 DNA reads TGTGCCAGCAGTAGAGCGGGAGGGAGGTACGAGCAGTACTTC.

The chain links TRBV30 to TRBJ1-6; TRBD1 aligns across 7 bases. Germline V gene sequence: CDR1 GTSNPN, CDR2 SVGIG (reference sequence). The CDR3 runs 14 residues. The V gene end was trimmed by 2 bases and the J gene end by 6 bases; junction bases not matched to a gene: 4. In nucleotides, the CDR3 is TGTGCCTGGAGTAATACAGGGGCTAATTCACCCCTCCACTTT. Translating it yields CAWSNTGANSPLHF.

This clonotype was seen a handful of times. The chain recombines TRBV2 with TRBJ1-2, with D possibly matching TRBD1 (6 bases). The CDR3 has 13 residues. V was shortened by 4 bases and J by 4 bases, with 10 bases between the two germline ends. Per germline, CDR1 SNHLY and CDR2 FYNNEI. Here the CDR3 reads CASSGQVVYGYTF. The CDR3 DNA reads TGTGCCAGCAGTGGACAGGTCGTCTATGGCTACACCTTC.

V is TRBV7-3 and J is TRBJ2-2, with 11 bases identical to TRBD2. The length of the CDR3 is 17 residues. Germline V gene data show CDR1 as SGHTA and CDR2 as FQGTGA. The ends lost 6 bases at V and 2 bases at J; junction bases unmatched: 8. The CDR3 DNA reads as TGTGCCAGCAGTGAACTAGCGGGAGCTCCAAACACCGGGGAGCTGTTTTTT. Residues: CASSELAGAPNTGELFF.

J is TRBJ1-2 and V is TRBV5-1; no firm D call. The CDR3 covers 13 residues. V was clipped by 0 bases and J by 3 bases, with 6 bases between them. Per the germline V gene, CDR1 is SGHRS and CDR2 is YFSETQ. For the CDR3, the DNA is TGCGCCAGCAGCTTGGAGGTGCACTATGGCTACACCTTC. Translation: CASSLEVHYGYTF.

This clonotype has only a few counts. The V gene is TRBV11-2, the J gene TRBJ2-7, with 9 bases that match TRBD2. The CDR3 runs 16 residues. After removal of 1 base from V and 5 bases from J, the junction contained 9 bases not matched to a gene. Germline lookup yields CDR1 SGHAT and CDR2 FQNNGV. The DNA for the CDR3 is TGTGCCAGCAGCTTAGTACCAGCGGGAGGTTATCACGAGCAGTACTTC. This sequence encodes CASSLVPAGGYHEQYF.

This clonotype was recorded many times. V is TRBV12-3 or TRBV12-4 and J is TRBJ1-2; D unclear. There are 11 residues in the CDR3. V lost 7 bases to trimming and J lost 14 bases, with 17 bases between them. The chain's CDR3 is CASTASINWTF. CDR3 coding DNA: TGTGCCAGCACAGCCTCTATAAACTGGACCTTC.

J is TRBJ2-5 and V is TRBV7-6, with TRBD2 identical over 13 bases. Germline CDR1 reads SGHVS; CDR2 reads FNYEAQ. This CDR3 comprises 19 residues. V dropped 1 base and J dropped 4; count of bases not matched to a gene: 12. CDR3 amino acids: CASSLEPGLAGRSAETQYF. CDR3 coding DNA: TGTGCCAGCAGCTTAGAGCCGGGACTAGCGGGGCGGAGCGCAGAGACCCAGTACTTC.

This sequence joins TRBV19 and TRBJ1-1; 7 nucleotides line up with TRBD1. CDR1 is LNHDA and CDR2 is SQIVND in the germline V gene (reference sequence). With V trimmed by 5 bases and J by 4 bases, 10 bases remained unmatched. CDR3 size: 15 residues. CDR3 region: CASSPGLQGSTEAFF. CDR3 DNA: TGTGCCAGTAGTCCGGGGTTACAGGGGAGCACTGAAGCTTTCTTT. The whole variable domain, remainder taken from reference TRBV19 and TRBJ1-1, is DGGITQSPKYLFRKEGQNVTLSCEQNLNHDAMYWYRQDPGQGLRLIYYSQIVNDFQKGDIAEGYSVSREKKESFPLTVTSAQKNPTAFYLCASSPGLQGSTEAFFGQGTRLTVV.

Comment on this clonotype: A much larger clone differs from this one at a single base, so this may be a read error. J is TRBJ2-2 and V is TRBV6-1; maybe TRBD2 (5 bases). CDR3 length: 16 residues. CDR1 and CDR2 (germline): MNHNS, SASEGT. The CDR3 loop reads CASSVQFLGSTGELLF. Written as DNA, the CDR3 is TGTGCCAGCAGTGTTCAGTTTTTAGGTTCCACCGGGGAGCTGCTTTTT.

V gene TRBV6-1 combines with J gene TRBJ1-3; TRBD1 matches at 7 bases. The length of the CDR3 is 14 residues. The germline V gene encodes CDR1 MNHNS and CDR2 SASEGT. J lost 1 base, V lost 6 bases, and 3 bases had no gene match. CDR3 region: CASSMDRSGNTIYF. The CDR3, as DNA: TGTGCCAGCAGCATGGACAGGTCTGGAAACACCATATATTTT.

This clonotype has a count of ten or more. The chain uses TRBV11-2 and TRBJ2-7, with D perhaps matching TRBD1 or TRBD2 (5 bases each). The CDR3 is made up of 13 amino acids. CDR1 and CDR2 (germline): SGHAT, FQNNGV. The V and J ends lost 6 bases and 5 bases respectively, with 14 bases between them. This CDR3 is CASREGRIHEQYF. The CDR3, as DNA: TGTGCCAGCAGAGAGGGACGGATTCACGAGCAGTACTTC.

This clonotype turned up a few times. The chain joins TRBV29-1 to TRBJ1-2; no firm D call. CDR1 SQVTM and CDR2 ANQGSEA come from the germline V gene. V lost 4 bases to trimming and J lost 6 bases, with 18 bases between them. CDR3 length: 14 amino acids. The CDR3 protein is CSVVSGDEGNGYTF. CDR3 DNA sequence: TGCAGCGTTGTTTCCGGGGATGAGGGTAATGGCTACACCTTC.

In its sample, this clonotype was seen a few times. The chain links TRBV12-3 or TRBV12-4 to TRBJ2-1; D gene unclear. V shed 0 bases and J shed 1 base, with 10 bases lying between them. The CDR3 length is 16 residues. The CDR3 nucleotides are TGTGCCAGCAGTTTAGCAGACAACCCGTCCTACAATGAGCAGTTCTTC. Protein: CASSLADNPSYNEQFF.

This clonotype turned up a few times. The rearrangement links TRBV5-6 to TRBJ1-5, with a weak D call TRBD1 (5 bases). CDR1 is SGHDT, CDR2 YYEEEE, per germline. The CDR3 is made up of 15 amino acids. V was pared by 4 bases and J by 7 bases, with 18 bases between. CDR3: CASSEGWRGGQPQHF. For the CDR3, the DNA is TGTGCCAGCAGCGAGGGATGGAGGGGTGGACAGCCCCAGCATTTT.